These 23 T cell receptor beta chains were sequenced from one sample in a study of PD-L1 blockade in urothelial cancer. The table came from immunoSEQ multiplex PCR; TCRdb's copy has only in-frame clones and leaves some out. Of 95,000 or so clones listed, roughly 84% are singletons. Time point described: pretreatment peripheral blood. The sample consisted of PBMCs, taken around atezolizumab (anti-PD-L1) treatment. The source is a man in his fifties or sixties with urothelial cancer.

V and J are TRBV6-5 and TRBJ2-3, with 7 bases that match TRBD1. Germline lookup yields CDR1 MNHEY and CDR2 SVGAGI. The CDR3 has 11 amino acids. Unmatched junction bases numbered 0, after V lost 6 bases and J lost 6 bases. As DNA, the CDR3 is TGTGCCAGCAGACAGGGGGATACGCAGTATTTT. This codes for CASRQGDTQYF.

The chain has TRBV7-3 and TRBJ2-3; maybe TRBD2 (5 bases). CDR1 is SGHTA, CDR2 FQGTGA, per germline. The CDR3 length is 15 residues. V was shortened by 5 bases and J by 6 bases, with 18 bases between the two germline ends. CDR3 DNA sequence: TGTGCCAGCAGCCGAAGCCGGGGAAACACCGATACGCAGTATTTT. It yields the protein CASSRSRGNTDTQYF.

This clone was detected only once. V gene TRBV2 combines with J gene TRBJ2-2; 8 positions agree with TRBD2. Losses at the gene ends were 7 bases for V and 6 bases for J; bases not matched to a gene: 13. The CDR3 is 16 residues long. In germline, CDR1 is SNHLY, CDR2 FYNNEI. CDR3 nucleotide sequence: TGTGCCAGCATCTACGGGGGGGGCCAAAGATCCGGGGAGCTGTTTTTT. This translates into CASIYGGGQRSGELFF.

This clone was detected once. One end of the junction fails to match germline, which may point to a read error. This chain links TRBV28 with TRBJ1-1; D gene uncertain. CDR3 length: 14 residues. Germline CDR1 MDHEN, CDR2 SYDVKM. CDR3 sequence: CASTLDTLNTEAFF. In DNA form, the CDR3 reads TGTGCCAGCACTTTAGACACCTTGAACACTGAAGCTTTCTTT.

The V and J genes are TRBV9 and TRBJ2-5, with TRBD2 as a possible D gene (7 bases). Germline loops: CDR1 SGDLS, CDR2 YYNGEE. The CDR3 is 15 amino acids. V lost 0 bases, J lost 2 bases, and 11 bases lay in between. This CDR3 reads CASSVGGGGQETQYF. As DNA, the CDR3 is TGTGCCAGCAGCGTAGGAGGGGGGGGGCAAGAGACCCAGTACTTC.

This sequence joins TRBV28 and TRBJ1-3, with a weak D call TRBD1 (5 bases). From germline, CDR1 is MDHEN and CDR2 SYDVKM. Trimming pared 4 bases from V and 4 bases from J, leaving 17 bases between. The CDR3 is 16 amino acids. The CDR3 nucleotides read TGTGCCAGCAGTTCGCCTTCGGCAGGGTCCGGAAACACCATATATTTT. Its translation is CASSSPSAGSGNTIYF.

The chain uses TRBV9 and TRBJ1-1; 10 bases fit TRBD1. V shed 0 bases, J shed 4 bases, and the junction held 3 bases outside the gene matches. Looked up from germline, CDR1 is SGDLS and CDR2 is YYNGEE. The CDR3 totals 15 residues. DNA of the CDR3: TGTGCCAGCAGCGTAGGGGGACAGGGGACCACTGAAGCTTTCTTT. It codes for CASSVGGQGTTEAFF.

The chain employs TRBV5-4 and TRBJ2-7, with TRBD1 matching 7 bases. This CDR3 has 14 residues. Trimming removed 3 bases from V and 7 bases from J; junction bases left unmatched: 10. Germline-derived CDR1 and CDR2 are SGHNT and YYREEE (reference sequence). In DNA, the CDR3 is TGTGCCAGCAGCTCTAGACAGGGACGTAGGGAGCAGTACTTC. Translation: CASSSRQGRREQYF.

The chain couples TRBV4-2 to TRBJ2-2; weak D call: TRBD1 (6 bases). Deletions cut 0 bases from V and 0 bases from J, with 20 bases between. This CDR3 spans 20 amino acids. Per the germline V gene, CDR1 is LGHNA and CDR2 is YNFKEQ. The CDR3 region has the DNA TGTGCCAGCAGCCAAGAAGGAGTTGGCAGGGGTTACGCGAACACCGGGGAGCTGTTTTTT. Translating it yields CASSQEGVGRGYANTGELFF.

This chain links TRBV28 with TRBJ2-7, with D perhaps TRBD2 (5 bases). The CDR3 spans 15 residues. The germline gives CDR1 MDHEN, CDR2 SYDVKM. Trimming stripped 7 bases from V and 7 bases from J, with 23 bases between. The CDR3 DNA reads as TGTGCCAGCAATCCTTTGGACTGGGGTCACTGGGAGCAGTACTTC. Its protein product is CASNPLDWGHWEQYF.

The rearrangement links TRBV27 to TRBJ2-7; D is perhaps TRBD2 (6 bases). Germline-derived CDR1 and CDR2 are MNHEY and SMNVEV (reference sequence). CDR3 size: 15 residues. Between the trimmed V and J ends, which lost 5 bases and 5 bases, there was a span of 19 bases. In nucleotides, the CDR3 is TGTGCCAGCAGTCCGCGGGAAGGGATGGGCGACGAGCAGTACTTC. It encodes CASSPREGMGDEQYF.

The rearrangement joins TRBV18 to TRBJ1-1; 8 bases agree with TRBD1. The ends lost 3 bases at V and 3 bases at J; junction bases unmatched: 3. CDR3 length: 14 amino acids. The germline V gene has CDR1 KGHSH and CDR2 LQKENI. The CDR3 coding sequence is TGTGCCAGCTCACCCGGGACAGGTCACACTGAAGCTTTCTTT. Translation: CASSPGTGHTEAFF. Filled out from reference TRBV18 and TRBJ1-1, the complete variable domain reads NAGVMQNPRHLVRRRGQEARLRCSPMKGHSHVYWYRQLPEEGLKFMVYLQKENIIDESGMPKERFSAEFPKEGPSILRIQQVVRGDSAAYFCASSPGTGHTEAFFGQGTRLTVV.

The V call is TRBV9, the J call TRBJ2-1; a possible D gene is TRBD2 (5 bases). This CDR3 comprises 16 residues. The germline V and J ends were trimmed by 4 bases and 4 bases, with 18 bases remaining between them. Germline CDR1 SGDLS, CDR2 YYNGEE. CDR3 DNA sequence: TGTGCCAGCAGCCCGCAGGAGGCGGGCCTTTACAATGAGCAGTTCTTC. The encoded protein is CASSPQEAGLYNEQFF. Full variable domain (remainder filled in from reference TRBV9 and TRBJ2-1): DSGVTQTPKHLITATGQRVTLRCSPRSGDLSVYWYQQSLDQGLQFLIQYYNGEERAKGNILERFSAQQFPDLHSELNLSSLELGDSALYFCASSPQEAGLYNEQFFGPGTRLTVL.

There are a few counts of this clone. This sequence joins TRBV19 and TRBJ1-2, with TRBD1 identical over 8 bases. V was pared by 5 bases and J by 5 bases, with 4 bases of the junction left unmatched. The CDR3 consists of 13 residues. The V gene's germline CDR1 is LNHDA and CDR2 SQIVND (reference sequence). CDR3 protein: CASSLRTGYGYTF. As DNA, the CDR3 is TGTGCCAGTAGTTTGCGGACAGGGTATGGCTACACCTTC.

The rearrangement links TRBV4-1 to TRBJ2-1; tentative D call: TRBD2 (6 bases). Germline CDR1 is MGHRA and CDR2 is YSYEKL. The CDR3 spans 14 residues. With 3 bases removed from V and 14 bases from J, the gap between germline ends came to 20 bases. CDR3 sequence: CASSQDPTGVREFF. In DNA form, the CDR3 reads TGCGCCAGCAGCCAGGATCCTACGGGGGTTCGGGAGTTCTTC.

The chain employs TRBV4-2 and TRBJ2-3, with a weak D call TRBD2 (6 bases). This CDR3 spans 17 amino acids. The germline V gene has CDR1 LGHNA and CDR2 YNFKEQ. V was cut by 0 bases and J by 5 bases, with 18 bases left in between. CDR3 sequence (DNA): TGTGCCAGCAGCCAAGAAGGAGGGCTAGCGAGGGGAGATACGCAGTATTTT. This gives the protein CASSQEGGLARGDTQYF.

This clone has more than one count but fewer than ten. The J gene is TRBJ1-2, the V gene TRBV7-9; 8 positions match TRBD1. The CDR3 sequence is 12 residues long. Unmatched junction bases numbered 8, after V lost 4 bases and J lost 13 bases. CDR1 and CDR2 (germline): SEHNR, FQNEAQ (reference sequence). CDR3 residues: CASSSSTGDFTF. DNA for the CDR3: TGTGCCAGCAGCTCCTCGACAGGGGATTTCACCTTC. The whole variable domain, filled in from reference TRBV7-9 and TRBJ1-2, reads DTGVSQNPRHKITKRGQNVTFRCDPISEHNRLYWYRQTLGQGPEFLTYFQNEAQLEKSRLLSDRFSAERPKGSFSTLEIQRTEQGDSAMYLCASSSSTGDFTFGSGTRLTVV.

V usage is TRBV2 and J usage is TRBJ2-6, with D perhaps TRBD1 (7 bases). Trimming pared 5 bases from V and 1 base from J, leaving 15 bases between. The CDR3 spans 17 residues. Germline CDR1 and CDR2: SNHLY and FYNNEI. CDR3 sequence: CASSKPQGGSGANVLTF. Written as DNA, the CDR3 is TGTGCCAGCAGTAAACCCCAGGGGGGTTCTGGGGCCAACGTCCTGACTTTC.

The V gene is TRBV30, the J gene TRBJ2-2; TRBD2 aligns across 10 bases. This CDR3 has 17 amino acids. The germline V gene has CDR1 GTSNPN and CDR2 SVGIG (reference sequence). V trimming: 2 bases; J trimming: 2 bases; junction bases outside the gene matches: 8. The DNA for the CDR3 is TGTGCCTGGAGTACTTGGACTAGCGGAGACAACACCGGGGAGCTGTTTTTT. Residues: CAWSTWTSGDNTGELFF.

The rearrangement joins TRBV6-4 to TRBJ2-7, with a possible D match to TRBD2 (6 bases). V was pared by 7 bases and J by 0 bases, with 16 bases between. CDR3 length: 15 amino acids. Germline lookup yields CDR1 MRHNA and CDR2 SNTAGT. The CDR3 region is CASTLPTGDSYEQYF. Here the CDR3 DNA reads TGTGCCAGCACCCTCCCAACGGGAGACTCCTACGAGCAGTACTTC.

The chain uses TRBV7-3 and TRBJ2-1; 14 bases map to TRBD2. Germline CDR1 is SGHTA and CDR2 is FQGTGA. The V and J ends lost 1 base and 9 bases, in that order; junction bases with no gene match: 5. The CDR3 sequence is 16 residues long. CDR3 nucleotide sequence: TGTGCCAGCAGCTTAAACCCGGGACTAGCGGGGGTTGAGCAGTTCTTC. It specifies CASSLNPGLAGVEQFF.

The V gene is TRBV5-1, the J gene TRBJ2-1; TRBD1 matches at 8 bases. The CDR3 extends over 13 amino acids. Germline CDR1 and CDR2: SGHRS and YFSETQ. CDR3 sequence (DNA): TGCCCTGACAGGGGTATACCTCCAAATGAGCAGTTCTTC. This gives the protein CPDRGIPPNEQFF.

This chain links TRBV9 with TRBJ1-2; 7 nucleotides agree with TRBD1. Germline lookup yields CDR1 SGDLS and CDR2 YYNGEE. Trimming removed 4 bases from V and 8 bases from J; junction bases left unmatched: 8. This CDR3 has 13 amino acids. The CDR3 nucleotides read TGTGCCAGCAGCCTAAACAGGGGAGAAGGCTACACCTTC. This translates into CASSLNRGEGYTF.